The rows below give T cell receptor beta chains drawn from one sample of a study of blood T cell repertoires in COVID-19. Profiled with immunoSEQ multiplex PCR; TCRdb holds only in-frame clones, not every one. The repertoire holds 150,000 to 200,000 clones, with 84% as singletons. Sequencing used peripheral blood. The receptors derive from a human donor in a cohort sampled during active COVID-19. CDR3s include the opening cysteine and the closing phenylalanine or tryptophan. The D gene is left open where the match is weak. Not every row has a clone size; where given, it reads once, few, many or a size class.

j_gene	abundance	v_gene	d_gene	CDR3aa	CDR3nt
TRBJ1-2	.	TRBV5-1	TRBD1	CASSPRTGSYYGYTF	TGCGCCAGCAGCCCCCGGACAGGGTCCTACTATGGCTACACCTTC
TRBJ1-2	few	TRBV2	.	CASSSANRAGYTF	TGTGCCAGCAGCAGCGCAAACAGGGCTGGCTACACCTTC
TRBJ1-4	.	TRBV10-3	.	CAISEYREYNEKLFF	TGTGCCATCAGTGAATACAGGGAATATAATGAAAAACTGTTTTTT
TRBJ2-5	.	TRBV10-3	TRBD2	CAISEGLAGGLQETQYF	TGTGCCATCAGTGAGGGGCTAGCGGGGGGCCTGCAAGAGACCCAGTACTTC
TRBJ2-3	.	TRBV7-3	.	CASSPKLGGDTQYF	TGTGCCAGCAGCCCTAAACTGGGAGGAGATACGCAGTATTTT
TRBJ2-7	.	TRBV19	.	CASSYTDRAYEQYF	TGTGCCAGTTCCTATACAGACCGAGCCTACGAGCAGTACTTC
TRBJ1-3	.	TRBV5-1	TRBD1	CASSFYTGTGGPGNTIYF	TGCGCCAGCAGCTTCTACACCGGGACAGGGGGTCCTGGAAACACCATATATTTT
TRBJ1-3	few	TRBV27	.	CASSLSGGFGNTIYF	TGTGCCAGCAGTTTAAGTGGAGGGTTCGGAAACACCATATATTTT
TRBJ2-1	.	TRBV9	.	CASSGGPHYRARVVHEQFF	TGTGCCAGCAGCGGAGGCCCCCACTACAGGGCCCGAGTCGTCCATGAGCAGTTCTTC
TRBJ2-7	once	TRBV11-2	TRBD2	CASSPPPIAGYRNEQYF	TGTGCCAGCAGCCCACCTCCCATAGCGGGGTACAGGAACGAGCAGTACTTC
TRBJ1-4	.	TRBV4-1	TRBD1	CASSPGPGTGVEKLFF	TGCGCCAGCAGCCCAGGGCCCGGGACAGGGGTCGAAAAACTGTTTTTT
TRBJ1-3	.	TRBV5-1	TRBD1	CASSPGQVSSGNTIYF	TGCGCCAGCAGCCCGGGACAGGTATCCTCTGGAAACACCATATATTTT
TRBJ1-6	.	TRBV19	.	CASSGQTYNSPLHF	TGTGCCAGTAGCGGACAGACCTATAATTCACCCCTCCACTTT
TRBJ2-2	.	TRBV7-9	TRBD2	CASSLVSGTSGGTGELFF	TGTGCCAGCAGCTTAGTTTCCGGGACTAGCGGGGGCACCGGGGAGCTGTTTTTT
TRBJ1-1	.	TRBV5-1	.	CASNRVSGNTEAFF	TGCGCCAGTAACAGGGTCTCGGGGAACACTGAAGCTTTCTTT
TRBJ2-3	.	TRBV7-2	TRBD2	CASSLLLAGDTDTQYF	TGTGCCAGCAGCTTACTACTAGCGGGGGACACAGATACGCAGTATTTT
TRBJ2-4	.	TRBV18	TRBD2	CASSTTSGGLAKNIQYF	TGTGCCAGCTCTACGACTAGCGGGGGATTAGCCAAAAACATTCAGTACTTC
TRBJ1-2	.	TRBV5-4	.	CASSQPTGGTTYGYTF	TGTGCCAGCAGCCAACCTACGGGGGGCACGACCTATGGCTACACCTTC
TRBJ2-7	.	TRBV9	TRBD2	CASSVEAGGPYEQYF	TGTGCCAGCAGCGTAGAAGCGGGGGGGCCCTACGAGCAGTACTTC
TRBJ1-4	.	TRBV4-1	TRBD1	CASNPAGTGALTNEKLFF	TGCGCCAGTAACCCAGCCGGGACAGGGGCGTTAACTAATGAAAAACTGTTTTTT
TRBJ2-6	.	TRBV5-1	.	CASSLELTSSGANVLTF	TGCGCCAGCAGCTTGGAGCTAACGAGCTCTGGGGCCAACGTCCTGACTTTC
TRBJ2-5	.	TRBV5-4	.	CASSRGPGGTQYF	TGTGCCAGCAGCCGGGGACCCGGGGGGACCCAGTACTTC
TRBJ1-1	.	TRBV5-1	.	CASSLGNSALSGAFF	TGCGCCAGCAGCTTGGGGAACAGCGCCCTGTCGGGGGCTTTCTTT
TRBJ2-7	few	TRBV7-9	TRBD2	CASSLMSGGTYEQYF	TGTGCCAGCAGCTTAATGAGCGGGGGTACCTACGAGCAGTACTTC
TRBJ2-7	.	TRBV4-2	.	CASSQDPGGGLSPYEQYF	TGTGCCAGCAGCCAAGACCCAGGTGGGGGACTCAGCCCCTACGAGCAGTACTTC
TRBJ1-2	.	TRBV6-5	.	CASRRSQNYGYTF	TGTGCCAGCAGGCGGTCTCAGAACTATGGCTACACCTTC
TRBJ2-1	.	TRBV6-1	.	CASSEVSDEQFF	TGTGCCAGCAGTGAAGTTTCGGATGAGCAGTTCTTC
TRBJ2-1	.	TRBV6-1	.	CASSELTGNEQFF	TGTGCCAGCAGTGAATTAACGGGGAATGAGCAGTTCTTC
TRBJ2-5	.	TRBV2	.	CASTGGAAGETQYF	TGTGCCTCCACTGGGGGGGCGGCAGGGGAGACCCAGTACTTC
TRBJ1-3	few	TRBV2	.	CASRRERGNTIYF	TGTGCCAGCCGGAGGGAGCGGGGAAACACCATATATTTT
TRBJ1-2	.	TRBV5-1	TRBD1	CASSSGTGADGYTF	TGCGCCAGCAGCTCCGGGACAGGGGCGGACGGCTACACCTTC
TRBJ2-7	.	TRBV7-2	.	CASSPSGYEQYF	TGTGCCAGCAGCCCGTCGGGATACGAGCAGTACTTC
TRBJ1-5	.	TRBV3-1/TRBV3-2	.	CASSQESGANQPQHF	TGTGCCAGCAGCCAAGAGTCAGGGGCCAATCAGCCCCAGCATTTT
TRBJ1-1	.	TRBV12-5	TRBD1	CASGLGDRGLTEAFF	TGTGCTAGTGGTTTGGGAGACAGGGGGCTGACTGAAGCTTTCTTT
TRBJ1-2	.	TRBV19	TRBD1	CASSIIGTGLHFNYGYTF	TGTGCCAGTAGTATCATCGGGACAGGACTACACTTCAACTATGGCTACACCTTC
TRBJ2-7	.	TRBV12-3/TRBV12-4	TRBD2	CASSPSGSYEQYF	TGTGCCAGCAGTCCTAGCGGGTCCTACGAGCAGTACTTC
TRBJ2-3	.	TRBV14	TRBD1	CASSHLPTGPNLPDTQYF	TGTGCCAGCAGCCATCTTCCGACAGGGCCCAACCTACCAGATACGCAGTATTTT
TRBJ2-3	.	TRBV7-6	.	CASSARAGTDTQYF	TGTGCCAGCAGCGCACGAGCGGGCACAGATACGCAGTATTTT
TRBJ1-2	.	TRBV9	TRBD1	CASSEGQGRYSGYTF	TGTGCCAGCAGCGAGGGACAGGGGAGGTACTCCGGCTACACCTTC
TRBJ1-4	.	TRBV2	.	CASIRGVLNREKLFF	TGTGCCAGCATTCGGGGGGTTCTTAACCGGGAAAAACTGTTTTTT
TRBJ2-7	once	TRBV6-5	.	CASRGIAEHEQYF	TGTGCCAGCAGGGGGATAGCGGAGCACGAGCAGTACTTC
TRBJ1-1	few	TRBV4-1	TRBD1	CASSQGPRGRNTEAFF	TGCGCCAGCAGCCAAGGACCCAGGGGGCGGAACACTGAAGCTTTCTTT
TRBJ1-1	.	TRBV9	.	CASSVTGGSEAFF	TGTGCCAGCAGCGTAACAGGAGGGTCTGAAGCTTTCTTT
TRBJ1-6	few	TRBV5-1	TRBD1	CASSPGETGSHSPLHF	TGCGCCAGCAGCCCCGGAGAGACAGGGTCTCATTCACCCCTCCACTTT
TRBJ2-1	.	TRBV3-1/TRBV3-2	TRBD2	CASSQVKGLVIRQDNEQFF	TGTGCCAGCAGCCAAGTTAAGGGACTAGTTATTCGTCAGGACAATGAGCAGTTCTTC
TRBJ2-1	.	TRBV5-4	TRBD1	CASSYRQGAWDEQFF	TGTGCCAGCAGCTACAGACAGGGGGCTTGGGATGAGCAGTTCTTC
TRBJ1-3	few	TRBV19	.	CASSPYGASGNTIYF	TGTGCCAGTAGTCCGTATGGGGCCTCTGGAAACACCATATATTTT
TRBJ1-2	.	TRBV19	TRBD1	CASMGQGVLFANYGYTF	TGTGCCAGTATGGGACAGGGGGTCCTTTTCGCTAACTATGGCTACACCTTC
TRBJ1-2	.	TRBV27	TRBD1	CASSPDRVDYGYTF	TGTGCCAGCAGCCCAGACAGGGTCGACTATGGCTACACCTTC
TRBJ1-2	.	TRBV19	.	CASSPTRGYGYTF	TGTGCCAGTAGTCCTACGCGTGGCTATGGCTACACCTTC
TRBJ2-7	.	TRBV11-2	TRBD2	CASSLGEGAYEQYF	TGTGCCAGCAGCTTAGGGGAGGGCGCCTACGAGCAGTACTTC
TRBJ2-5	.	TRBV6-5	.	CASRGGVQETQYF	TGTGCCAGCAGGGGCGGGGTACAAGAGACCCAGTACTTC